The clone carrying this TCR beta chain was seen a handful of times. All of the isolated RNA was reverse transcribed, so expressed TCRB transcripts were sequenced. TCRdb's table, derived via immunoSEQ multiplex PCR, lists solely in-frame clones and lacks some. Altogether around 250,000 clones are present, 25% to 30% being singletons, with the ten largest covering roughly 4%. The data were taken from a study of beta chain features in type 1 diabetes. V was pared by 1 base and J by 10 bases, with 5 bases between. In germline, CDR1 is LGHNA, CDR2 YSLEER. This CDR3 is built from 11 residues. Cells sorted by CD45RO/CCR7/CD25/CD127/CD95/CD27 comprised CD4+ naive, central memory, regulatory and stem cell-like memory cells.

The sequence came from a man younger than 40 in good health. This chain links TRBV4-3 with TRBJ2-1; D remains ambiguous. The sample taken for sequencing was central memory CD4+ T cells from blood. The CDR3 DNA is TGCGCCAGCAGCCAAGTTGGCGAGCAGTTCTTC. This codes for CASSQVGEQFF.